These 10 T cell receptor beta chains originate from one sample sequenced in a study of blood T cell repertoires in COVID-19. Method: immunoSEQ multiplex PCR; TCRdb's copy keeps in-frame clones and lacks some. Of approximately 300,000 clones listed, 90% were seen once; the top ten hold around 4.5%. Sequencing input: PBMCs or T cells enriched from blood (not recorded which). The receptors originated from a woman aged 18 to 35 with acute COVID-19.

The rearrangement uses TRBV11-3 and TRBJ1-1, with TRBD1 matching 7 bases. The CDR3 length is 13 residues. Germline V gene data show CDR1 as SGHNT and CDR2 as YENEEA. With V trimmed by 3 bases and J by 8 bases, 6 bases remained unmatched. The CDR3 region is CASSFSRGAEAFF. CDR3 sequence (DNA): TGTGCCAGCAGCTTTAGCAGGGGGGCCGAAGCTTTCTTT.

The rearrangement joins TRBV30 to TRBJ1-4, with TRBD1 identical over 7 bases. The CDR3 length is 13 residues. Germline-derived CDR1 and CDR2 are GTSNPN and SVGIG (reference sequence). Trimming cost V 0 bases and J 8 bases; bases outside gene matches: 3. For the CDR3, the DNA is TGTGCCTGGAGTGTACGACAGGGCGAAAAACTGTTTTTT. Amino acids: CAWSVRQGEKLFF.

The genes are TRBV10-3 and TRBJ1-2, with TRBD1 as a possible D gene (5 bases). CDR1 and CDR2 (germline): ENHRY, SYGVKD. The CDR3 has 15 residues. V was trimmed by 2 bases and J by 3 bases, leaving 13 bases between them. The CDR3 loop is CAISEQGSTDYGYTF. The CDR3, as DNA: TGTGCCATCAGTGAGCAGGGATCGACGGACTATGGCTACACCTTC.

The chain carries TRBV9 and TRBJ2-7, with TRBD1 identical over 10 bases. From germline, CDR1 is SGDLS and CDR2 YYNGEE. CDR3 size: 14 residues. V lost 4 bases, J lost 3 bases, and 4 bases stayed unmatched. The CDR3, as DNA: TGTGCCAGCAGCCCGGACAGGGGGATCTACGAGCAGTACTTC. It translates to CASSPDRGIYEQYF.

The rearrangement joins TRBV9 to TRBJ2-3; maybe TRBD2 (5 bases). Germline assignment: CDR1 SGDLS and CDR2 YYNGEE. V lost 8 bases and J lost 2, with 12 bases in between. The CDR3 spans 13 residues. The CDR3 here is CASRGPFTDTQYF. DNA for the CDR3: TGTGCCAGTAGAGGGCCATTCACAGATACGCAGTATTTT.

CDR3 protein: CAWVLTSGTYNEQFF. CDR3 sequence (DNA): TGTGCCTGGGTTCTGACTAGCGGAACATACAATGAGCAGTTCTTC. V usage is TRBV30 and J usage is TRBJ2-1, with 9 positions matching TRBD2. The CDR3 covers 15 residues. CDR1 is GTSNPN and CDR2 is SVGIG in the germline V gene (reference sequence). Trimming took 5 bases from V and 4 from J; bases not matched to a gene: 9.

Here the CDR3 reads CASSSNRALNTEAFF. The CDR3 nucleotides read TGTGCCAGCAGCTCTAACAGGGCTCTGAACACTGAAGCTTTCTTT. The rearrangement joins TRBV11-2 to TRBJ1-1; possibly TRBD1 for D (6 bases). V shed 4 bases and J shed 0 bases, with 12 bases lying between them. Germline V CDR1 and CDR2: SGHAT, FQNNGV. The CDR3 is 15 residues long.

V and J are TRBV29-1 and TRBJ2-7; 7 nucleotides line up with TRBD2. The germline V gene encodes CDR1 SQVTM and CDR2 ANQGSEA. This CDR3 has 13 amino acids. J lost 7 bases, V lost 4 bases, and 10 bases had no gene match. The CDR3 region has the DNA TGCAGCGTTGGTCGAAGCGGGGTCGGAGAGCAGTACTTC. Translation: CSVGRSGVGEQYF.

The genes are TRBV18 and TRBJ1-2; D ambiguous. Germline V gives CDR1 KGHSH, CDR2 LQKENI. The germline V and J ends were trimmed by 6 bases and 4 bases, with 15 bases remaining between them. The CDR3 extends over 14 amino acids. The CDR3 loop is CASSPMGEGYGYTF. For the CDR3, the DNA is TGTGCCAGCTCCCCAATGGGCGAGGGCTATGGCTACACCTTC.

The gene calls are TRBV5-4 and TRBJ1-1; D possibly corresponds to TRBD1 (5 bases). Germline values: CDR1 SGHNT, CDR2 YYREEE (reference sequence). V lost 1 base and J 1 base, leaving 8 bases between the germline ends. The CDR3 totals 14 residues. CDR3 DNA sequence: TGTGCCAGCAGCTTGCGGGGGACGAACACTGAAGCTTTCTTT. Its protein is CASSLRGTNTEAFF. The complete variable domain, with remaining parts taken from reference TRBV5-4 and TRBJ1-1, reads ETGVTQSPTHLIKTRGQQVTLRCSSQSGHNTVSWYQQALGQGPQFIFQYYREEENGRGNFPPRFSGLQFPNYSSELNVNALELDDSALYLCASSLRGTNTEAFFGQGTRLTVV.